One T cell receptor (beta chain) is described in this entry. Peripheral blood samples of around 9.8 milliliters were drawn from each donor. Next came a second PCR, run for about 7 to 12 cycles, which used a sample-barcoded 5' primer along with a J-beta primer mix. MiXCR, applied by TCRdb to the 5' RACE reads, yields one record per CDR3 protein. The data show about 580,000 distinct CDR3 sequences, with 40% to 50% seen just once and approximately 23% held by the top ten. The sample comes from a study of blood T cells in healthy people across ages. The CDR3 totals 13 residues. Unmatched junction bases numbered 3, after V lost 5 bases and J lost 5 bases.

Sequenced input: blood. The V gene is TRBV12-3 or TRBV12-4, the J gene TRBJ1-5, with TRBD1 matching over 7 bases. This clonotype originated in a man older than 75 in good health. The CDR3 bases are TGTGCCAGCAGTACAGGGGACTATCAGCCCCAGCATTTT. Translating gives CASSTGDYQPQHF.